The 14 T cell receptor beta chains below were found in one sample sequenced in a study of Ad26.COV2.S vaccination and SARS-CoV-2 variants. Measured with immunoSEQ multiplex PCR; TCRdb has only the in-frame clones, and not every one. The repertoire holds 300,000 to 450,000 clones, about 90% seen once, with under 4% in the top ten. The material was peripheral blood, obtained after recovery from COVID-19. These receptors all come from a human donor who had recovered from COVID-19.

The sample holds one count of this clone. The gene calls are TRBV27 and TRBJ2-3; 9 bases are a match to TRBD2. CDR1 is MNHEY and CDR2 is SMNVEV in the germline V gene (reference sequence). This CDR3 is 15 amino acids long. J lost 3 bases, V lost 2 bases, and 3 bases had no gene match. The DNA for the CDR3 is TGTGCCAGCAGTTTAGGCGGGGGGGTGACAGATACGCAGTATTTT. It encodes CASSLGGGVTDTQYF.

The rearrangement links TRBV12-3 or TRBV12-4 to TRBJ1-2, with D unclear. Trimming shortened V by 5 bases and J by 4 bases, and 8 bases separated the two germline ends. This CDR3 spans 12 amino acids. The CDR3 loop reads CASSQSPYGYTF. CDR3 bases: TGTGCCAGCAGTCAAAGCCCCTATGGCTACACCTTC.

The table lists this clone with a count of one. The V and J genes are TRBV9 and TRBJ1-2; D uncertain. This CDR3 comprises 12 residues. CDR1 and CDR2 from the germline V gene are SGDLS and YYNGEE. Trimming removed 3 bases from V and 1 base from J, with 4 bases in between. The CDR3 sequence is CASSGNNYGYTF. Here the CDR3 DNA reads TGTGCCAGCAGCGGTAATAACTATGGCTACACCTTC.

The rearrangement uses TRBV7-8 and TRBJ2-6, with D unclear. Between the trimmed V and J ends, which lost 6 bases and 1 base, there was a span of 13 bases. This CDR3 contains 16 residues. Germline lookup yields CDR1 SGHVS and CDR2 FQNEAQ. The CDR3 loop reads CASSLYPNSGANVLTF. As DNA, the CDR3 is TGTGCCAGCAGTTTGTATCCTAATTCTGGGGCCAACGTCCTGACTTTC.

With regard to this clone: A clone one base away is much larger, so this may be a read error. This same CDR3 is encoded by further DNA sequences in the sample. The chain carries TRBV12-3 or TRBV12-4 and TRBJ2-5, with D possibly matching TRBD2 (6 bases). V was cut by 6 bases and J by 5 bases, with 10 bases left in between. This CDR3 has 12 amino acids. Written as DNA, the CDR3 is TGTGCCAGCAGCTTGGAGGGGGAGACCCAGTACTTC. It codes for CASSLEGETQYF.

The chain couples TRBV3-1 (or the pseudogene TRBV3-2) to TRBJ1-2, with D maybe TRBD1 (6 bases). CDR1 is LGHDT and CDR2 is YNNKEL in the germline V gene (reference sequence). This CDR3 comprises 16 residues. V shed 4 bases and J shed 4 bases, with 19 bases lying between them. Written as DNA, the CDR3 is TGTGCCAGCAGCCCCCTCGAGGGTCAGGGGCCCTATGGCTACACCTTC. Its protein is CASSPLEGQGPYGYTF.

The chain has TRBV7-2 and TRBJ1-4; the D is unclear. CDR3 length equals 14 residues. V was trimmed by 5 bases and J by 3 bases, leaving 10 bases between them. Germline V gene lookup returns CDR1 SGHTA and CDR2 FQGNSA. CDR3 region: CASSTRDPNEKLFF. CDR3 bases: TGTGCCAGCAGCACCCGGGATCCTAATGAAAAACTGTTTTTT.

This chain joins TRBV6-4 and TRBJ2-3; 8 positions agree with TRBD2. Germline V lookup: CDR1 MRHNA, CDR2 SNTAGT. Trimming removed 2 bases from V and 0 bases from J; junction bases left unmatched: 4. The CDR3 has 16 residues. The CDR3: CASSDRGGASTDTQYF. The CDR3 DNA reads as TGTGCCAGCAGTGACCGGGGGGGGGCTAGCACAGATACGCAGTATTTT.

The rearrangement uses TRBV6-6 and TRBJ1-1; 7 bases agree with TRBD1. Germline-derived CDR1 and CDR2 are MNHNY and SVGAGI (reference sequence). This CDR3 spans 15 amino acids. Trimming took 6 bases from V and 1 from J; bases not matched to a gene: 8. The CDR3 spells CASRKRQGENTEAFF. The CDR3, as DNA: TGTGCCAGCAGAAAGAGACAGGGAGAGAACACTGAAGCTTTCTTT.

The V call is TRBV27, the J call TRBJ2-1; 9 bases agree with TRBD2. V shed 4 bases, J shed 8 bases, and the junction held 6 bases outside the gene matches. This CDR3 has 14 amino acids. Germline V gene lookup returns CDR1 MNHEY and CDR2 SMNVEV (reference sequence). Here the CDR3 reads CASSSKRGADEQFF. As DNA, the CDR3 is TGTGCCAGCAGTTCAAAGCGGGGGGCGGATGAGCAGTTCTTC.

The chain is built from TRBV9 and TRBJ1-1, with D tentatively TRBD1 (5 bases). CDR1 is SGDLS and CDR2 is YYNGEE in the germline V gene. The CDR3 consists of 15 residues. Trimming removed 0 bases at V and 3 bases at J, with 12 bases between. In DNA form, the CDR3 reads TGTGCCAGCAGCGTAGATCCAGGGACGTACACTGAAGCTTTCTTT. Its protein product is CASSVDPGTYTEAFF.

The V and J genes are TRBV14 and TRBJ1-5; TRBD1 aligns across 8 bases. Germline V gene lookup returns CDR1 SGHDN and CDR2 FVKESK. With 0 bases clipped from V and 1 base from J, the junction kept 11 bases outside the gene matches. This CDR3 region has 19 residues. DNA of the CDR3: TGTGCCAGCAGCCAAGAGGGAGACAGGGGCAGCATAAGCAATCAGCCCCAGCATTTT. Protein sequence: CASSQEGDRGSISNQPQHF.

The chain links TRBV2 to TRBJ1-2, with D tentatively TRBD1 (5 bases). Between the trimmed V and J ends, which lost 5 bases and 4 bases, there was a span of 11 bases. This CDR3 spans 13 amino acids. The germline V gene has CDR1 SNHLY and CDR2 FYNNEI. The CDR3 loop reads CASSRTSPYGYTF. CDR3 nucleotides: TGTGCCAGCAGTAGGACATCGCCCTATGGCTACACCTTC.

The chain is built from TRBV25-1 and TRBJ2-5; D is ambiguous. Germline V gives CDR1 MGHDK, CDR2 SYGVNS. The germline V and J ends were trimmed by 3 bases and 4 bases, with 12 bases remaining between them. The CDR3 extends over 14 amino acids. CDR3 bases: TGTGCCAGCAGTGATCCCGGCACCGCAGAGACCCAGTACTTC. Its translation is CASSDPGTAETQYF.